This TCR beta chain derives from a study of cytomegalovirus exposure and HLA in healthy donors. General study findings and limits: Altogether, 150 to 200 TCR beta chains were recorded as cytomegalovirus-associated. There were some V segments, including TRBV6-2 and TRBV6-3, excluded as indistinguishable. Fewer N-insertions than the approximately 700-donor mean were reportedly shown by an Asian-associated ancestry cluster in a later analysis.

13 Jbeta primers and 60 Vbeta primers were used for the PCR. The protocol was immunoSEQ multiplex PCR, while the TCRdb copy is restricted to in-frame clones and leaves out a portion. The table includes about 130,000 clones, 65% to 80% detected once. On this clone itself: Its antigen is undetermined. One junction end disagrees with the germline gene, perhaps due to a read error.

From germline, CDR1 is LNHDA and CDR2 SQIVND (reference sequence). This CDR3 has 9 amino acids. Sequences were obtained from PBMCs. This TCR was recovered from a woman between 40 and 50 years old in good health and CMV-seropositive. The chain employs TRBV19 and TRBJ2-4; possibly TRBD1 for D (5 bases). CDR3 DNA: TGTGCCAGTAGTCTGACAGTGAAATTC. Protein sequence: CASSLTVKF.